This T cell receptor (beta chain) was recovered during a study of T cells in Graves' hyperthyroidism and ophthalmopathy. This clonotype occurred many times. It was RNA transcripts that yielded the amplified TCR beta CDR3 regions. HTBI primers were the set used in a first-round RT-PCR of the TCR CDR3. TCRdb re-analysed the multiplex PCR reads in MiXCR, keeping a single row per CDR3 protein. The repertoire consists of some 300,000 distinct CDR3 sequences, with approximately 18% occurring once and the leading ten covering less than 40%. Investigators excluded patients with uncontrolled infection, other autoimmune disease, pregnancy or lactation. The germline V and J ends were trimmed by 3 bases and 1 base, with 15 bases remaining between them. The CDR3 runs 15 residues. Germline V lookup: CDR1 DFQATT, CDR2 SNEGSKA (reference sequence).

The TCR was taken from a man aged 50 to 59 with Graves' ophthalmopathy. Source material: blood. The chain carries TRBV20-1 and TRBJ2-5; maybe TRBD1 (5 bases). The CDR3 spells CSARTRRQSQETQYF. CDR3 in DNA: TGCAGTGCTAGGACGCGCAGACAGTCCCAAGAGACCCAGTACTTC.